This passage covers 19 T cell receptor beta chains from one sample sequenced in a study of metastatic and nonmetastatic thyroid tumors. Using MiXCR, TCRdb reanalyzed the PCR reads. The table lists about 40,000 clones, about 15% of them singletons. Each patient went into thyroid surgery without having received any treatment. The sample taken for sequencing was blood. The receptor set was obtained from a female donor with papillary thyroid cancer or a benign thyroid nodule (not recorded which). Some clones in this sample may be carry-over from other donors' samples.

This clone was detected ten times or more. The genes are TRBV20-1 and TRBJ2-1, with a possible D match to TRBD1 (6 bases). Trimming pared 5 bases from V and 1 base from J, leaving 15 bases between. CDR1 is DFQATT and CDR2 is SNEGSKA in the germline V gene (reference sequence). The CDR3 consists of 15 residues. CDR3 bases: TGCAGTGCTTCTACAGGGCTTGAGTCCTACAATGAGCAGTTCTTC. The encoded protein is CSASTGLESYNEQFF.

Many counts were recorded for this clone. The rearrangement uses TRBV7-6 and TRBJ2-5; TRBD1 or TRBD2 may be the D gene (5 bases each). Germline-derived CDR1 and CDR2 are SGHVS and FNYEAQ. The V end lost 5 bases, the J end lost 4 bases, and 20 bases lay between the germline ends. This CDR3 contains 16 residues. The CDR3 coding sequence is TGTGCCAGCAGCATAACCGGGACCCTAGTGGGAGAGACCCAGTACTTC. It specifies CASSITGTLVGETQYF.

At least ten counts were recorded for this clone. A read error may explain this, as a much larger clone is one base away. The chain couples TRBV30 to TRBJ1-2; no clear D. The CDR3 covers 13 residues. The V gene's germline CDR1 is GTSNPN and CDR2 SVGIG (reference sequence). This CDR3 is CAWSSTANYGHTF. CDR3 DNA: TGTGCCTGGAGTTCCACAGCCAACTATGGCCACACCTTC.

This clone turned up a few times. The chain uses TRBV6-1 and TRBJ2-7; no clear D. Trimming cost V 7 bases and J 1 base, with 14 bases left between them. The CDR3 covers 14 residues. The V gene's germline CDR1 is MNHNS and CDR2 SASEGT. The CDR3 reads CASIADVGSYEQYV. The CDR3 region has the DNA TGTGCCAGCATTGCGGACGTTGGGTCCTACGAGCAGTACGTC.

The table lists this clone with many counts. The chain is built from TRBV5-1 and TRBJ2-5, with D possibly matching TRBD1 (5 bases). The CDR3 spans 12 residues. Deletions cut 5 bases from V and 2 bases from J, with 7 bases between. Per the germline V gene, CDR1 is SGHRS and CDR2 is YFSETQ. CDR3 region: CASRAGQETQYF. CDR3 bases: TGCGCCAGCAGAGCAGGGCAAGAGACCCAGTACTTC.

This clone was observed many times. This rearrangement joins TRBV5-1 to TRBJ2-1; 8 bases fit TRBD1. The CDR3 has 14 residues. Germline V CDR1 and CDR2: SGHRS, YFSETQ. V shed 3 bases, J shed 4 bases, and the junction held 3 bases outside the gene matches. CDR3 in DNA: TGCGCCAGCAGCTCGGGACAGGTTTACAATGAGCAGTTCTTC. Its translation: CASSSGQVYNEQFF.

This clone was seen at least ten times. This chain uses TRBV29-1 with TRBJ1-2; 9 bases agree with TRBD1. V shed 4 bases and J 8 bases; nucleotides not matched to a gene: 17. Germline CDR1 reads SQVTM; CDR2 reads ANQGSEA. The CDR3 is made up of 16 amino acids. CDR3 sequence reads: CSVVPPRTGAQGGYTF. The CDR3 nucleotides are TGCAGCGTTGTCCCCCCGAGGACAGGGGCGCAGGGCGGCTACACCTTC.

This clone was recorded at least ten times. With a much larger clone just one base away, this may be a read error. The CDR3 region has the DNA TGCGCCAGCAGAGGTCAGGGGGGGAACACTGGAGCTTTCTTT. It specifies CASRGQGGNTGAFF. The chain uses TRBV5-1 and TRBJ1-1; 7 bases agree with TRBD1. This CDR3 has 14 amino acids. Germline assignment: CDR1 SGHRS and CDR2 YFSETQ. The whole variable domain, filled in from reference TRBV5-1 and TRBJ1-1, reads KAGVTQTPRYLIKTRGQQVTLSCSPISGHRSVSWYQQTPGQGLQFLFEYFSETQRNKGNFPGRFSGRQFSNSRSEMNVSTLELGDSALYLCASRGQGGNTGAFFGQGTRLTVV.

This clone was seen many times. The chain has TRBV20-1 and TRBJ1-1; TRBD1 is a possible D gene (5 bases). Trimming took off 4 bases at V and 9 bases at J, with 12 bases between the two ends. This CDR3 spans 11 amino acids. Germline V lookup: CDR1 DFQATT, CDR2 SNEGSKA (reference sequence). CDR3: CSATVGTQAFF. Here the CDR3 DNA reads TGCAGTGCTACTGTCGGGACGCAAGCTTTCTTT.

This clone was seen ten or more times. The chain recombines TRBV28 with TRBJ1-1, with TRBD1 identical over 11 bases. The germline CDR1 and CDR2 sequences are MDHEN and SYDVKM. J gave up 4 bases and V 8 bases, and 6 bases lay outside the gene matches. The CDR3 is made up of 14 amino acids. CDR3 in amino acids: CASGQGAVGTEAFF. The CDR3 bases are TGTGCCAGCGGACAGGGGGCTGTCGGCACTGAAGCTTTCTTT.

This clone was found a few times. At one end the junction does not follow the germline gene, possibly because of a read error. This sequence joins TRBV27 and TRBJ2-3, with 8 bases identical to TRBD1. The CDR3 length is 15 residues. Germline CDR1 reads MNHEY; CDR2 reads SMNVEV (reference sequence). The CDR3 region is CASCFRGLGSDTQYF. CDR3 nucleotides: TGTGCCAGCTGTTTCAGGGGGCTGGGATCAGATACGCAGTATTTT.

This clone was detected many times. V gene TRBV11-2 combines with J gene TRBJ1-1; no clear D. The V and J ends lost 7 bases and 4 bases respectively, with 13 bases between them. This CDR3 has 13 amino acids. Germline lookup yields CDR1 SGHAT and CDR2 FQNNGV. The CDR3 here is CASNLGALTEAFF. The CDR3 DNA follows: TGTGCCAGCAACCTTGGTGCTCTCACTGAAGCTTTCTTT.

This clone was observed a few times. This chain uses TRBV5-6 with TRBJ2-3; 13 nucleotides align to TRBD2. Germline loops: CDR1 SGHDT, CDR2 YYEEEE. Unmatched junction bases numbered 11, after V lost 4 bases and J lost 6 bases. CDR3 size: 17 residues. CDR3 sequence: CASSPTRTSGGRDTQYF. The CDR3 DNA sequence: TGTGCCAGCAGCCCCACCCGGACTAGCGGGGGTCGGGATACGCAGTATTTT.

This clone was picked up a small number of times. Sequence at one end of the junction differs from germline and may be a read error. This CDR3 reads CAIRRDRSSYNEHFF. The CDR3, as DNA: TGTGCCATCAGACGCGACAGGAGCTCCTACAATGAGCATTTCTTC. The V and J genes are TRBV6-1 and TRBJ2-1; D might be TRBD1 (6 bases). The CDR3 is 15 residues long. Germline V gene lookup returns CDR1 MNHNS and CDR2 SASEGT.

At least ten counts were recorded for this clone. The chain combines TRBV5-1 with TRBJ2-2; no reliable D call. CDR1 is SGHRS and CDR2 is YFSETQ in the germline V gene. Deletions cut 0 bases from V and 6 bases from J, with 9 bases between. CDR3 length equals 14 residues. CDR3 in amino acids: CASSLELGAGELFF. CDR3 in DNA: TGCGCCAGCAGCTTGGAGTTGGGCGCCGGGGAGCTGTTTTTT. The whole variable domain, remainder taken from reference TRBV5-1 and TRBJ2-2, is KAGVTQTPRYLIKTRGQQVTLSCSPISGHRSVSWYQQTPGQGLQFLFEYFSETQRNKGNFPGRFSGRQFSNSRSEMNVSTLELGDSALYLCASSLELGAGELFFGEGSRLTVL.

This clone has at least ten counts. This rearrangement joins TRBV5-8 to TRBJ2-3; D remains ambiguous. Germline V CDR1 and CDR2: SGHTS, YDEGEE. CDR3 length equals 13 residues. V was shortened by 3 bases and J by 3 bases, with 8 bases between the two germline ends. CDR3 nucleotide sequence: TGTGCCAGCAGCTCGTACTGGACAGATACGCAGTATTTT. Its protein product is CASSSYWTDTQYF.

Many counts were recorded for this clone. V usage is TRBV18 and J usage is TRBJ2-3; possible D gene TRBD1, 6 bases. The CDR3 has 18 residues. Germline V gives CDR1 KGHSH, CDR2 LQKENI. Between the trimmed V and J ends, which lost 5 bases and 0 bases, there was a span of 21 bases. The CDR3 nucleotides are TGTGCCAGCTCAATCATGAGTCGCCGGGACACAAGCACAGATACGCAGTATTTT. Translation gives CASSIMSRRDTSTDTQYF.

This clone was picked up many times. This sequence joins TRBV4-2 and TRBJ2-3, with 10 bases matching TRBD2. In germline, CDR1 is LGHNA, CDR2 YNFKEQ. V gave up 4 bases and J gave up 4 bases; unmatched junction bases: 2. The CDR3 is 14 residues long. CDR3 loop: CASSPSGSADTQYF. The CDR3 coding sequence is TGTGCCAGCAGCCCTAGCGGGAGCGCAGATACGCAGTATTTT.

This clone was detected a few times. The chain links TRBV30 to TRBJ2-3; 7 positions match TRBD1. J lost 3 bases, V lost 3 bases, and 0 bases had no gene match. Germline lookup yields CDR1 GTSNPN and CDR2 SVGIG (reference sequence). The CDR3 runs 12 residues. The CDR3 nucleotides are TGTGCCTGGAGCAGGGGGACAGATACGCAGTATTTT. Translating gives CAWSRGTDTQYF.